The 5 T cell receptor beta chains in this list originate from one sample, sequenced in a study of cytotoxic CD8 clonotypes in ibrutinib-treated CLL. Repertoires were generated with immunoSEQ multiplex PCR, while TCRdb's copy carries only in-frame clones and drops some. The sample gives 200,000 to 250,000 clones, about three quarters of which show up once; approximately 15% is in the top ten. Specimen: PBMCs, collected after 24 months of ibrutinib treatment. Receptors originate from a human donor with chronic lymphocytic leukemia.

The J gene is TRBJ2-2, the V gene TRBV18; D remains unclear. Looked up from germline, CDR1 is KGHSH and CDR2 is LQKENI. V was clipped by 3 bases and J by 3 bases, with 11 bases between them. This CDR3 comprises 15 residues. The CDR3 DNA reads TGTGCCAGCTCACCTTGGACCGAGTACACCGGGGAGCTGTTTTTT. Translation gives CASSPWTEYTGELFF.

This rearrangement joins TRBV7-3 to TRBJ2-1, with D possibly being TRBD2 (5 bases). Germline V gene lookup returns CDR1 SGHTA and CDR2 FQGTGA. The CDR3 totals 14 residues. With 4 bases removed from V and 7 bases from J, the gap between germline ends came to 14 bases. This chain's CDR3 is CASSSGPPGNEQFF. CDR3 coding DNA: TGTGCCAGCAGCTCTGGCCCACCGGGGAATGAGCAGTTCTTC.

V and J are TRBV28 and TRBJ2-1; D is ambiguous. Looked up from germline, CDR1 is MDHEN and CDR2 is SYDVKM. The CDR3 extends over 15 amino acids. Trimming removed 5 bases at V and 1 base at J, with 12 bases between. The CDR3 DNA follows: TGTGCCAGCAGTCCCATGATGGGGTCCTACAATGAGCAGTTCTTC. Protein sequence: CASSPMMGSYNEQFF.

The chain joins TRBV19 to TRBJ1-5; no definite D call. There are 15 residues in the CDR3. V dropped 5 bases and J dropped 0 bases, with 11 bases sitting between them. Germline V gene sequence: CDR1 LNHDA, CDR2 SQIVND (reference sequence). The DNA of the CDR3 is TGTGCCAGTAGTCTCGGACCTAATAGCAATCAGCCCCAGCATTTT. It encodes CASSLGPNSNQPQHF.

The rearrangement joins TRBV7-2 to TRBJ1-3; D unclear. Germline lookup yields CDR1 SGHTA and CDR2 FQGNSA. Trimming stripped 1 base from V and 2 bases from J, with 9 bases between. The CDR3 contains 15 residues. The CDR3 spells CASSLGGFAGNTIYF. Written as DNA, the CDR3 is TGTGCCAGCAGCTTAGGGGGATTTGCTGGAAACACCATATATTTT.